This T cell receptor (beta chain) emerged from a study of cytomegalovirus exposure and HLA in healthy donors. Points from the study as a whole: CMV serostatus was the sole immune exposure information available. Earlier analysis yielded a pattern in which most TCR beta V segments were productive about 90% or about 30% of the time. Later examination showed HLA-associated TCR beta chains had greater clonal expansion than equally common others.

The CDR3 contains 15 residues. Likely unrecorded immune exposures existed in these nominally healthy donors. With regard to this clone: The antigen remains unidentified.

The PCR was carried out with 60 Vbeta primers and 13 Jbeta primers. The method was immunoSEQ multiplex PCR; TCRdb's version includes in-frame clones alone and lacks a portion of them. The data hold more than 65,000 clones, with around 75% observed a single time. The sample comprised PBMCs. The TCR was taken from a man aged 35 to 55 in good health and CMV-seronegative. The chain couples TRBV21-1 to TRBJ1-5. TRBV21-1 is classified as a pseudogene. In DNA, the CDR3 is TGTGCCAGCAGCAAGGGAGCACTTTGCAATCAGCCCCAGCATTTT. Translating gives CASSKGALCNQPQHF.